This T cell receptor beta chain was sequenced for a study of blood T cell repertoires in COVID-19. Turning to the study itself: Sample material is recorded as cDNA or gDNA derived from T cells, B-cell-depleted T cells, or PBMCs.

In this sample, this clone turned up a few times. Clones were sequenced by immunoSEQ multiplex PCR, and TCRdb holds only the in-frame ones, with some missing. Here the sample spans roughly 100,000 clones, about 91% being singletons. CDR1 SGHVS and CDR2 FQNEAQ come from the germline V gene. This CDR3 has 15 residues. Trimming removed 1 base at V and 7 bases at J, with 16 bases between. This clonotype was obtained from a man between 18 and 29 years old with acute or convalescent COVID-19. The source material was peripheral blood. The J gene is TRBJ1-1, the V gene TRBV7-8; perhaps TRBD1 as D (6 bases). The CDR3 loop reads CASSLEGGSTGEAFF. DNA of the CDR3: TGTGCCAGCAGCTTAGAAGGGGGAAGCACTGGTGAAGCTTTCTTT.